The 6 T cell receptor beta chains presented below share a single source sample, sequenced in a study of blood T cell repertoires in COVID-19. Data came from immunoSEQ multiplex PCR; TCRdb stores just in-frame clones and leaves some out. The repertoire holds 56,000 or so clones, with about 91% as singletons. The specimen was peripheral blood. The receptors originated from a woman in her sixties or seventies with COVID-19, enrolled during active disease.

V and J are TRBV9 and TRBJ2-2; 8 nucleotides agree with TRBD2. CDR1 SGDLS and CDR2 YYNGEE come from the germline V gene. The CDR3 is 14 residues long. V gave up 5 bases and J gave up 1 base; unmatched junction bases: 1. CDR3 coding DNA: TGTGCCAGCAGTCGGGAGGGGAACACCGGGGAGCTGTTTTTT. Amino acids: CASSREGNTGELFF.

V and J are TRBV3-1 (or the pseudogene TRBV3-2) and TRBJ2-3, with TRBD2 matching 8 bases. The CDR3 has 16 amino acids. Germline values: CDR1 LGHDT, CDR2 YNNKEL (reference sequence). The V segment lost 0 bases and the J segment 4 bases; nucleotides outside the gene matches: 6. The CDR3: CASSQDGRAGADTQYF. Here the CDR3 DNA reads TGTGCCAGCAGCCAAGATGGGCGAGCGGGAGCAGATACGCAGTATTTT.

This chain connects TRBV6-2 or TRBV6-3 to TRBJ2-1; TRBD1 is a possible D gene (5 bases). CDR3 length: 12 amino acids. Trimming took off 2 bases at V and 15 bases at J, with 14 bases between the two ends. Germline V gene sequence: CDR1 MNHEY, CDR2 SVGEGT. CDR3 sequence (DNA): TGTGCCAGCAGTTACATCGGACAACCCTCGTTCTTC. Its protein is CASSYIGQPSFF.

This chain's CDR3 is CASSRLAGVGEQYF. Written as DNA, the CDR3 is TGCGCCAGCAGCCGGCTAGCGGGAGTTGGCGAGCAGTACTTC. V and J are TRBV5-1 and TRBJ2-7; 10 positions match TRBD2. With 4 bases clipped from V and 6 bases from J, the junction kept 7 bases outside the gene matches. This CDR3 has 14 residues. CDR1 is SGHRS and CDR2 is YFSETQ in the germline V gene.

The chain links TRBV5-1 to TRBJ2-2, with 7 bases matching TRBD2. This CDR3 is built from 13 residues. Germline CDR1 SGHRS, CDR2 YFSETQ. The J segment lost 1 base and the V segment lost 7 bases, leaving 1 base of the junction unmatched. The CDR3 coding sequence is TGCGCCAGCGGGGGGGAGAACACCGGGGAGCTGTTTTTT. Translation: CASGGENTGELFF.

CDR3 protein: CASFNREQYF. CDR3 in DNA: TGTGCCAGTTTCAACAGGGAACAGTACTTC. This rearrangement joins TRBV28 to TRBJ2-7; a weak D match, TRBD1 (6 bases). V was pared by 9 bases and J by 10 bases, with 13 bases between. The CDR3 runs to 10 residues. Germline lookup yields CDR1 MDHEN and CDR2 SYDVKM.